A selection of T cell receptor beta chains follows, all from one sample in a study of cytomegalovirus exposure and HLA in healthy donors. Method: immunoSEQ multiplex PCR; TCRdb's copy keeps in-frame clones and lacks some. The table has about 150,000 clones, 77% seen once. The sequencing input was PBMCs. The origin of the receptors is a young woman in good health and CMV-seropositive. Both conserved end residues are part of each CDR3. The order of the fields is J gene, D gene, clone size, CDR3 length, V gene, CDR3 DNA, CDR3 protein. D genes are given only for firm matches. Part of the rows lack a size; the others show once, few, many or a class for expanded clones.

TRBJ2-3 | TRBD1 | NA | 13 | TRBV9 | TGTGCCAGCAACGACAGGGAAGGAGATACGCAGTATTTT | CASNDREGDTQYF
TRBJ1-5 | NA | few | 15 | TRBV4-3 | TGCGCCAGCAGCCAAGAAGGAGGCTCCAATCAGCCCCAGCATTTT | CASSQEGGSNQPQHF
TRBJ2-7 | NA | NA | 12 | TRBV10-1 | TGCGCCACCTCCCCGGGTAGCTACGAGCAGTACTTC | CATSPGSYEQYF
TRBJ1-2 | TRBD1 | once | 14 | TRBV5-1 | TGCGCCAGCAGCTTGGAGGGACAGACCTATGGCTACACCTTC | CASSLEGQTYGYTF
TRBJ2-7 | TRBD1 | NA | 13 | TRBV7-9 | TGTGCCAGCAGCAAGGACAGGGGCTACGAGCAGTACTTC | CASSKDRGYEQYF
TRBJ2-7 | NA | NA | 12 | TRBV29-1 | TGCAGCGTGCCACTGGGGGGATACGAGCAGTACTTC | CSVPLGGYEQYF
TRBJ2-1 | NA | NA | 16 | TRBV27 | TGTGCCAGCAGAGGGGCGGGGACCCGATCCTACAATGAGCAGTTCTTC | CASRGAGTRSYNEQFF
TRBJ1-1 | NA | NA | 11 | TRBV6-5 | TGTGCCAGCAGCAGGAACACTGAAGCTTTCTTT | CASSRNTEAFF
TRBJ1-1 | TRBD1 | NA | 14 | TRBV10-3 | TGTGCCATCAGTGGGGACAGGGGAGGGACTGAAGCTTTCTTT | CAISGDRGGTEAFF
TRBJ2-7 | TRBD2 | NA | 16 | TRBV14 | TGTGCCAGCAGCCGGCCCCCGACTAGCGGGAGTGGAGAGCAGTACTTC | CASSRPPTSGSGEQYF
TRBJ2-7 | NA | NA | 14 | TRBV4-1 | TGCGCCAGCAGCCAAGAGCCAGGGCCCCGGCAGCAGTACTTC | CASSQEPGPRQQYF
TRBJ2-3 | NA | NA | 13 | TRBV6-6 | TGTGCCAGCAGTTACCAAAGCACAGATACGCAGTATTTT | CASSYQSTDTQYF
TRBJ2-1 | TRBD1 | NA | 13 | TRBV10-3 | TGTGCCGTTAGTAGGGACAGGAACAATGAGCAGTTCTTC | CAVSRDRNNEQFF
TRBJ2-3 | TRBD2 | NA | 17 | TRBV5-4 | TGTGCCAGCAGCGCCATGACTAGCTCTACGGGGACAGATACGCAGTATTTT | CASSAMTSSTGTDTQYF
TRBJ1-2 | TRBD1 | NA | 15 | TRBV5-8 | TGTGCCAGCAGCTGGCCGACAGGGGGGTCCTATGGCTACACCTTC | CASSWPTGGSYGYTF
TRBJ2-3 | TRBD2 | few | 17 | TRBV7-6 | TGTGCCAGCAGCTTGCGATCACTAGCGGGGAACACAGATACGCAGTATTTT | CASSLRSLAGNTDTQYF
TRBJ1-5 | TRBD1 | NA | 15 | TRBV2 | TGTGCCAGCAGGGGGACAGATTATAGCAATCAGCCCCAGCATTTT | CASRGTDYSNQPQHF
TRBJ1-1 | NA | NA | 15 | TRBV27 | TGTGCCAGCAGTTTATCGGTGTGGGGGGGGACTGAAGCTTTCTTT | CASSLSVWGGTEAFF
TRBJ2-1 | NA | NA | 14 | TRBV28 | TGTGCCAGCAATCCCGGGGGTTCCTACAATGAGCAGTTCTTC | CASNPGGSYNEQFF
TRBJ2-1 | TRBD2 | NA | 16 | TRBV5-4 | TGTGCCAGCAGCTCCACGGGAGGGGACTCCTACAATGAGCAGTTCTTC | CASSSTGGDSYNEQFF
TRBJ2-7 | TRBD1 | NA | 18 | TRBV7-9 | TGTGCCAGCAGCTTAGTCCTCGGGGTGGGGACAGCTTCTTACGAGCAGTACTTC | CASSLVLGVGTASYEQYF
TRBJ2-7 | NA | NA | 14 | TRBV28 | TGTGCCAGCAGTTTTAACCCGGGGTACTACGAGCAGTACTTC | CASSFNPGYYEQYF
TRBJ1-2 | NA | NA | 13 | TRBV29-1 | TGCAGCGTTGAAGGGCGGAGGGGCGGCGGCTACACCTTC | CSVEGRRGGGYTF
TRBJ2-7 | TRBD2 | NA | 15 | TRBV9 | TGTGCCAGCAGCGTAGGAAGCGGGGCCCCCCACGAGCAGTACTTC | CASSVGSGAPHEQYF
TRBJ2-7 | NA | NA | 12 | TRBV28 | TGTGCCAGCACCAAACAGGGCTACGAGCAGTACTTC | CASTKQGYEQYF
TRBJ1-1 | TRBD1 | few | 15 | TRBV15 | TGTGCCACCAGCACAGTGGGACAGGGTGTAACTGAAGCTTTCTTT | CATSTVGQGVTEAFF
TRBJ2-7 | NA | NA | 15 | TRBV7-2 | TGTGCCAGCAGCTTAAGGGGCCCCGTCTCCTACGAGCAGTACTTC | CASSLRGPVSYEQYF
TRBJ2-7 | NA | NA | 13 | TRBV7-2 | TGTGCCAGCAGCTTACCGAGCTCCTACGAGCAGTACTTC | CASSLPSSYEQYF
TRBJ1-1 | NA | few | 12 | TRBV27 | TGTGCCAGCAGCCAAGGGGGATCTGAAGCTTTCTTT | CASSQGGSEAFF
TRBJ2-7 | TRBD2 | NA | 15 | TRBV6-6 | TGTGCCAGCAGTTACTGGAGCGGGAGGGGCGACGAGCAGTACTTC | CASSYWSGRGDEQYF
TRBJ1-1 | TRBD1 | NA | 15 | TRBV11-3 | TGTGCCAGCAGCTTATATCCGGACAGGGATACTGAAGCTTTCTTT | CASSLYPDRDTEAFF
TRBJ2-3 | TRBD2 | once | 14 | TRBV29-1 | TGCAGCGCCGGGACTAGCGTGGGCACAGATACGCAGTATTTT | CSAGTSVGTDTQYF
TRBJ2-7 | TRBD2 | NA | 15 | TRBV28 | TGTGCCAGCAGTCTACTAGCGGGCGGAGCCTACGAGCAGTACTTC | CASSLLAGGAYEQYF
TRBJ2-1 | NA | NA | 16 | TRBV6-5 | TGTGCCAGCAGTTACTCGAGAGCGATTTCCTACAATGAGCAGTTCTTC | CASSYSRAISYNEQFF
TRBJ2-3 | TRBD2 | NA | 15 | TRBV27 | TGTGCCAGCAGTGCGGGACTAGCAGACACAGATACGCAGTATTTT | CASSAGLADTDTQYF
TRBJ1-3 | TRBD1 | NA | 14 | TRBV28 | TGTGCCAGCACTGGGGACAGGGCCGGAAACACCATATATTTT | CASTGDRAGNTIYF
TRBJ2-1 | NA | few | 16 | TRBV25-1 | TGTGCCAGCAGTGGCCGGGACGGGAGCTCCTACAATGAGCAGTTCTTC | CASSGRDGSSYNEQFF
TRBJ2-3 | NA | NA | 15 | TRBV21-1 | TGTGCCAGCGGTGGAGCGGGAGTCTTCACAGATACGCAGTATTTT | CASGGAGVFTDTQYF
TRBJ2-7 | TRBD2 | NA | 15 | TRBV5-6 | TGTGCCAGCAGTTTGGGACTAGCGGGAAATTGGGAGCAGTACTTC | CASSLGLAGNWEQYF